The clone carrying this TCR beta chain was seen ten or more times. Antigen unknown. This sample is part of a study of regulatory T cells in long-lasting Graves disease. This CDR3 contains 12 residues. Germline loops: CDR1 MNHEY, CDR2 SMNVEV (reference sequence). The V end lost 5 bases, the J end lost 4 bases, and 7 bases lay between the germline ends. Findings of the study overall: Under persistent disease, TRBV28, TRBJ1-2 and TRBJ2-5 were used preferentially.

Documented time point: newly diagnosed GD, antithyroid drugs for less than 3 months. PBMCs were the source of the RNA used for TCR sequencing. HTBI primers from iRepertoire and Arm-PCR of CDR3 regions yielded the TCR beta libraries. From the multiplex PCR reads, TCRdb called clonotypes with MiXCR, one entry per CDR3 protein. This sample carries more than 300,000 distinct CDR3 sequences, around 15% of them seen once, and the ten largest clones take 20% to 25%. The data were also submitted as part of a second study, on T cells in Graves' hyperthyroidism and ophthalmopathy. That investigation notes: The primer set for the first-round RT-PCR of the TCR CDR3 was HTBI.

Sequencing used peripheral blood mononuclear cells (PBMCs), obtained at new diagnosis, from a patient treated with antithyroid drugs. The receptor comes from a woman younger than 35 with Graves disease. V and J are TRBV27 and TRBJ2-3; D is uncertain. The CDR3 protein is CASSPDSDTQYF. The CDR3 bases are TGTGCCAGCAGTCCCGATTCAGATACGCAGTATTTT.